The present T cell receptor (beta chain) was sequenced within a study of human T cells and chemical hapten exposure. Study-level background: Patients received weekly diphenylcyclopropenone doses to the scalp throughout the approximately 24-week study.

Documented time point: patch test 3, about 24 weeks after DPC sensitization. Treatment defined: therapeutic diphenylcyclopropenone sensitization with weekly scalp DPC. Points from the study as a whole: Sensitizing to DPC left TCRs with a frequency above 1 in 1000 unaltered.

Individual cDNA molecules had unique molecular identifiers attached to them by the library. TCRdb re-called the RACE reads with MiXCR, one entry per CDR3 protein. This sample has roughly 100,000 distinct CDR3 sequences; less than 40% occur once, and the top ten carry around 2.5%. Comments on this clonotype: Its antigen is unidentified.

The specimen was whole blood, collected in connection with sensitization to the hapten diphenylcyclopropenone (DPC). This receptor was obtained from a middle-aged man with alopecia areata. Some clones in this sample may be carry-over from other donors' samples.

Written as DNA, the CDR3 is TGCAGCGTCGTCGGACAGAACCAAGAGACCCAGTACTTC. Protein sequence: CSVVGQNQETQYF. The chain uses TRBV29-1 and TRBJ2-5, with a possible D match to TRBD1 (6 bases). This CDR3 is built from 13 residues. V was shortened by 6 bases and J by 0 bases, with 11 bases between the two germline ends. Per the germline V gene, CDR1 is SQVTM and CDR2 is ANQGSEA.